The rows below give T cell receptor beta chains drawn from one sample of a study of radiotherapy plus CTLA-4 blockade in lung cancer. The table came from immunoSEQ multiplex PCR; TCRdb's copy has only in-frame clones and leaves some out. This table holds 75,000 or so clones, approximately 78% found once. The specimen was peripheral blood, collected from a patient treated with radiotherapy plus ipilimumab. These receptors all stem from a human donor with non-small cell lung cancer who had a complete response to radiotherapy plus ipilimumab. The CDR3 runs from the conserved cysteine through the conserved F or W. Some rows mark clone size as missing; the rest say once, few, many or name a class of expanded clone.

>TRBV27|.
CASSFGRARTGLAFF
>TRBV27|.
CASSLKGWHEQYF
>TRBV9|.
CASSPPSGGSTDTQYF
>TRBV18|.
CASSPREGSQSSTDTQYF
>TRBV6-5|.
CASSFLDSYGYTF
>TRBV5-5|.
CASSLGASYNSPLHF
>TRBV6-5|.
CASCRDSNSPLHF
>TRBV5-4|.
CASSFAPNTEAFF
>TRBV7-6|.
CASSQDGYNEQFF
>TRBV6-5|.
CASRLLRDYSEQYF
>TRBV7-2|.
CASSLSRNYGYTF
>TRBV5-1|few
CASSSDPRANEKLFF
>TRBV5-4|.
CASSWLTTSGRATQYF
>TRBV25-1|.
CASSELMGSSYNSPLHF
>TRBV10-1|.
CASSAGTSGDNEQFF
>TRBV30|.
CAWSAGTGGQADTQYF
>TRBV9|.
CASSVDEGGSYGYTF
>TRBV15|.
CATNPGVGDPTEAFF
>TRBV19|.
CASSIRQNEQFF
>TRBV5-6|.
CASSLATGLAGTTGELFF
>TRBV7-9|.
CASSLWGPPSYGYTF
>TRBV4-3|.
CASSQDPDPYNEQFF